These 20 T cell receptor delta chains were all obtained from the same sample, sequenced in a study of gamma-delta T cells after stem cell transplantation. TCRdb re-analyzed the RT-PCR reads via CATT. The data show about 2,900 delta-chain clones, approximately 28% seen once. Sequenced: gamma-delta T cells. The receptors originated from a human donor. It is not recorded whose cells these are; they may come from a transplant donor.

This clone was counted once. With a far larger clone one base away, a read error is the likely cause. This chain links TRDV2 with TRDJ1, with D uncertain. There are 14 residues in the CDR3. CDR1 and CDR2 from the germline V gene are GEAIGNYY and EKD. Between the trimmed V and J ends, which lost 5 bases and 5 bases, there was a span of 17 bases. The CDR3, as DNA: TGTGCCTGTGGCCCCGTGGAACCTGGAGATAAACTCATCTTT. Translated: CACGPVEPGDKLIF.

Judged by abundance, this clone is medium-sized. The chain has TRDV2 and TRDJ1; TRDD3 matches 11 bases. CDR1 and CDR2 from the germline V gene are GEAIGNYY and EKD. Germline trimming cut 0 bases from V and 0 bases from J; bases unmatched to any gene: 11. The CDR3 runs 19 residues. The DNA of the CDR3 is TGTGCCTGTGACACCCTTGGGGGATACGCCTCCTCGTACACCGATAAACTCATCTTT. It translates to CACDTLGGYASSYTDKLIF.

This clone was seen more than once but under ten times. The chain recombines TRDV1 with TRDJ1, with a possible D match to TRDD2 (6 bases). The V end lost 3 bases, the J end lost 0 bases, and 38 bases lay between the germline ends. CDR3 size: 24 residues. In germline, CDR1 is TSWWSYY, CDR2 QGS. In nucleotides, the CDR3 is TGTGCTCTTGGGGACAACACCAAACGACCCCAAGGGGGGTCCTACTCATCGTACACCGATAAACTCATCTTT. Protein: CALGDNTKRPQGGSYSSYTDKLIF.

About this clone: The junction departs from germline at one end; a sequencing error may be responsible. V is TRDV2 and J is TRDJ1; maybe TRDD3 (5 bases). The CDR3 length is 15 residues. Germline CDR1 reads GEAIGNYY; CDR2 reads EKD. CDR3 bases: TGTGCCTGTGACACCGTAGGGGAAAGGACCGATAAACCCATCTTT. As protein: CACDTVGERTDKPIF.

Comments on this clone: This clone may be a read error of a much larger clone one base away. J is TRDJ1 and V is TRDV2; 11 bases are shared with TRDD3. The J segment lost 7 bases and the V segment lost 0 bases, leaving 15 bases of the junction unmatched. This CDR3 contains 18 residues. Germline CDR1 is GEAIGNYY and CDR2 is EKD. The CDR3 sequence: CACDTVLIGGYASGKLIF. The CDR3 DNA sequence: TGTGCCTGTGACACCGTGTTGATTGGGGGATACGCGAGCGGTAAACTCATCTTT.

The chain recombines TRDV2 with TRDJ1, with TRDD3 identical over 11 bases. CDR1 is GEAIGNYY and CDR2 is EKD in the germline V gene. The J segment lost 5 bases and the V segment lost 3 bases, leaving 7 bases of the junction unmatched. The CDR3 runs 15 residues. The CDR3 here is CACDPLLGDKDKLIF. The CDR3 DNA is TGTGCCTGTGACCCCTTACTGGGGGATAAAGATAAACTCATCTTT.

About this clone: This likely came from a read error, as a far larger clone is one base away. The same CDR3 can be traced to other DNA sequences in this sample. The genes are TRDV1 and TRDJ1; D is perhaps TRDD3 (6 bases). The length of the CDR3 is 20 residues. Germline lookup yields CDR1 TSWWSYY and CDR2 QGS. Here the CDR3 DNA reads TGTGCTCTTGGGGAACTGGAGTTCCCCCTTGCGGGGGACTACACCGATAAACTTATCTTT. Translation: CALGELEFPLAGDYTDKLIF.

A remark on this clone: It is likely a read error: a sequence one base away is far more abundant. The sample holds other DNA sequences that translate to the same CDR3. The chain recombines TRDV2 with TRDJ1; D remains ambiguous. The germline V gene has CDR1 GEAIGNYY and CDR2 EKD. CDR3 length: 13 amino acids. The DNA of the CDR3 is TGTGCCTGTGACGGATTACGGACCGATAAACTCATCTTC. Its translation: CACDGLRTDKLIF.

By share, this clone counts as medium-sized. CDR3 sequence reads: CACDLLGPYTDKLIF. In DNA, the CDR3 is TGTGCCTGTGACTTGCTGGGGCCGTACACCGATAAACTCATCTTT. The chain combines TRDV2 with TRDJ1; D is perhaps TRDD3 (6 bases). Looked up from germline, CDR1 is GEAIGNYY and CDR2 is EKD. This CDR3 contains 15 residues. Trimming removed 3 bases from V and 0 bases from J, with 13 bases in between.

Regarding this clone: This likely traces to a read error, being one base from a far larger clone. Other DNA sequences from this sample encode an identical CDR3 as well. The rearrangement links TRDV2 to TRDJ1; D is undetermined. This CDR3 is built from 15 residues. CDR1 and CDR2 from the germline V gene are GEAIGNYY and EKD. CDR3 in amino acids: CACDSVLLKADKLIF. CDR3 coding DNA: TGTGCCTGCGACAGTGTACTGCTCAAGGCCGATAAACTCATCTTT.

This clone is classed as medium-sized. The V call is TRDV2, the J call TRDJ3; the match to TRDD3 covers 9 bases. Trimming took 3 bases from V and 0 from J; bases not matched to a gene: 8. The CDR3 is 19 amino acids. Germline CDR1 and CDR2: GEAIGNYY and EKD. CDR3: CACDRLGDSFSWDTRQMFF. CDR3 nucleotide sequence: TGTGCCTGTGACCGGCTGGGGGATTCCTTCTCCTGGGACACCCGACAGATGTTTTTC.

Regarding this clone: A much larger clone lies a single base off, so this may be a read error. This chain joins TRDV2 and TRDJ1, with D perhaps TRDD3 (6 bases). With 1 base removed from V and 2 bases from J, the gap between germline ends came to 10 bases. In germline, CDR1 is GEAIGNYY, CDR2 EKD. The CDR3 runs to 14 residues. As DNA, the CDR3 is TGTGCCTGTGACACATTGGGGGGTACCGATAAACTCATCTTT. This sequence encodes CACDTLGGTDKLIF.

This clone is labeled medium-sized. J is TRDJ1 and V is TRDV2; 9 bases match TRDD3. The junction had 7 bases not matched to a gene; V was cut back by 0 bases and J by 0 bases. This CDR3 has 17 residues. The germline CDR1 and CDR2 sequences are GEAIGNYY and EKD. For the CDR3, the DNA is TGTGCCTGTGACACCTTGGGGGATAGGTCCTACACCGATAAACTCATCTTT. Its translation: CACDTLGDRSYTDKLIF.

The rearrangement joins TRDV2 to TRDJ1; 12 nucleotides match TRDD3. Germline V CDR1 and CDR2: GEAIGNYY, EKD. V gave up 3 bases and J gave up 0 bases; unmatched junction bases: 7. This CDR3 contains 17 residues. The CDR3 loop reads CACDALGDTSYTDKLIF. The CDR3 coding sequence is TGTGCCTGTGACGCACTGGGGGATACTTCTTACACCGATAAACTCATCTTT.

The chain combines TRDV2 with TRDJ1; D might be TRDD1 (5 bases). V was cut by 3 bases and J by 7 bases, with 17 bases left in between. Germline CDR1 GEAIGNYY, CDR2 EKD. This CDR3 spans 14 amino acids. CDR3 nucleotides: TGTGCCTGTGACCAGATAGTGAATGACGGTAAACTCATCTTT. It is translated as CACDQIVNDGKLIF.

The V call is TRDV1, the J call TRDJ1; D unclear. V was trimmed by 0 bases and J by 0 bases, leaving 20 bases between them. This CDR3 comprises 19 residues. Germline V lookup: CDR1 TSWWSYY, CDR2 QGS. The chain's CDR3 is CALGELSFDPITYTDKLIF. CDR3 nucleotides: TGTGCTCTTGGGGAACTCAGCTTCGACCCGATCACCTACACCGATAAACTCATCTTT.

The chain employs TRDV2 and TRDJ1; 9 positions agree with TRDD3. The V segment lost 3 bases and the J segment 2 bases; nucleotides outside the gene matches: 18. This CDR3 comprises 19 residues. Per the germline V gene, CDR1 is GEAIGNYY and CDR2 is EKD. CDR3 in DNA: TGTGCCTGTGACTATGTGACCGGGGTGGGGGATAGTGGGACCGATAAACTCATCTTT. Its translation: CACDYVTGVGDSGTDKLIF.

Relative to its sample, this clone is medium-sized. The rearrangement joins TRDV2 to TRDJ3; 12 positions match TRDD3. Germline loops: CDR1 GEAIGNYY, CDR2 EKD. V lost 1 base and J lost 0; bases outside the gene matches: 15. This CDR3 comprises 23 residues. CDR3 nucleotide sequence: TGTGCCTGTGACACTCTACTGGGGGATACAATCCCGACAAGCTCCTGGGACACCCGACAGATGTTTTTC. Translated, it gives CACDTLLGDTIPTSSWDTRQMFF.

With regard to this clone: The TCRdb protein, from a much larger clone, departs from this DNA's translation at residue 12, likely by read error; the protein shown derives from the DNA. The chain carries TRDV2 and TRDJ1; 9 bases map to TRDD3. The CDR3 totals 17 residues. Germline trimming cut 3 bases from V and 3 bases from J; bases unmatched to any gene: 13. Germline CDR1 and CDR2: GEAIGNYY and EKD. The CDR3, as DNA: TGTGCCTGTGACCCCTTGGGGGATAGCCGAAACGCCGATAAACTCATCTTT. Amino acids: CACDPLGDSRNADKLIF.

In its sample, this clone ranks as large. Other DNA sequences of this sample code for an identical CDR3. The CDR3 DNA reads TGTGCCTGTGACCCCGTATCGCGTGTGGGGGATACCGATAAACTCATCTTT. Its protein product is CACDPVSRVGDTDKLIF. The chain employs TRDV2 and TRDJ1, with TRDD3 identical over 8 bases. Germline V gene sequence: CDR1 GEAIGNYY, CDR2 EKD. The CDR3 contains 17 residues. V lost 3 bases to trimming and J lost 2 bases; unmatched junction nucleotides: 13.